Following are 18 T cell receptor beta chains from one sample sequenced in a study of Tregs in tolerant kidney transplant recipients. TCRdb's copy holds only in-frame clones and misses some; the assay was immunoSEQ multiplex PCR. The repertoire holds some 66,000 clones, with more than 90% as singletons. The specimen was CD8+ T cells from blood, collected before the transplant. The receptor source for this set is a human donor who received a combined kidney and bone marrow transplant.

This chain joins TRBV19 and TRBJ2-2; TRBD2 aligns across 12 bases. Trimming cost V 5 bases and J 7 bases; bases outside gene matches: 8. This CDR3 has 16 amino acids. Per germline, CDR1 LNHDA and CDR2 SQIVND (reference sequence). In DNA form, the CDR3 reads TGTGCCAGTAGTCCCCTAGCGGGGGGGCCTAACGGGGAGCTGTTTTTT. It translates to CASSPLAGGPNGELFF. The full variable domain, in which reference TRBV19 and TRBJ2-2 provide the parts outside the CDR3, is DGGITQSPKYLFRKEGQNVTLSCEQNLNHDAMYWYRQDPGQGLRLIYYSQIVNDFQKGDIAEGYSVSREKKESFPLTVTSAQKNPTAFYLCASSPLAGGPNGELFFGEGSRLTVL.

The chain has TRBV11-3 and TRBJ2-5; TRBD2 agrees at 8 bases. Germline lookup yields CDR1 SGHNT and CDR2 YENEEA. The CDR3 loop spans 16 amino acids. V gave up 5 bases and J gave up 1 base; unmatched junction bases: 9. The DNA for the CDR3 is TGTGCCAGCAGCCCCCAGCGGGAGTGGGGCCAAGAGACCCAGTACTTC. It yields the protein CASSPQREWGQETQYF.

A single count supports this clone. The V call is TRBV7-8, the J call TRBJ2-7; D is unresolved. The CDR3 sequence is 16 residues long. Trimming stripped 5 bases from V and 4 bases from J, with 21 bases between. Germline CDR1 SGHVS, CDR2 FQNEAQ. The CDR3: CASSRGLPPEIYEQYF. In DNA, the CDR3 is TGTGCCAGCAGCCGAGGCCTGCCCCCCGAAATATACGAGCAGTACTTC.

Details on this clone: Other DNA sequences in this sample translate to the same CDR3. The rearrangement links TRBV7-9 to TRBJ2-3; D uncertain. V was pared by 1 base and J by 0 bases, with 8 bases between. Germline V gene lookup returns CDR1 SEHNR and CDR2 FQNEAQ (reference sequence). The CDR3 totals 15 residues. The CDR3 nucleotides read TGTGCCAGCAGCTTAGGCAGATCTAGCACAGATACGCAGTATTTT. Protein sequence: CASSLGRSSTDTQYF.

The chain combines TRBV29-1 with TRBJ2-3; 8 bases are a match to TRBD2. The CDR3 extends over 17 amino acids. Trimming cost V 7 bases and J 3 bases; bases outside gene matches: 18. CDR1 SQVTM and CDR2 ANQGSEA come from the germline V gene. This CDR3 is CSAQEDTAGVGTDTQYF. The CDR3 coding sequence is TGCAGCGCTCAAGAGGATACAGCGGGAGTAGGGACAGATACGCAGTATTTT.

A single count supports this clone. The V and J genes are TRBV27 and TRBJ1-1; the D is unclear. From germline, CDR1 is MNHEY and CDR2 SMNVEV (reference sequence). This CDR3 comprises 16 residues. Trimming took 0 bases from V and 3 from J, leaving 14 bases between them. The CDR3 protein is CASSLSIGISYTEAFF. As DNA, the CDR3 is TGTGCCAGCAGTTTATCGATTGGTATCAGTTACACTGAAGCTTTCTTT.

The J gene is TRBJ2-6, the V gene TRBV5-1, with 7 nucleotides matching TRBD1. V dropped 2 bases and J dropped 0; count of bases not matched to a gene: 11. Germline CDR1 SGHRS, CDR2 YFSETQ. This CDR3 spans 19 amino acids. CDR3 in DNA: TGCGCCAGCAGCTTTACCCGGGACAGAGCCACCTCTGGGGCCAACGTCCTGACTTTC. Protein: CASSFTRDRATSGANVLTF. The full variable domain, rest sourced from reference TRBV5-1 and TRBJ2-6, is KAGVTQTPRYLIKTRGQQVTLSCSPISGHRSVSWYQQTPGQGLQFLFEYFSETQRNKGNFPGRFSGRQFSNSRSEMNVSTLELGDSALYLCASSFTRDRATSGANVLTFGAGSRLTVL.

The V call is TRBV30, the J call TRBJ1-2; 7 bases line up with TRBD1. This CDR3 has 15 amino acids. V lost 0 bases to trimming and J lost 4 bases; unmatched junction nucleotides: 8. Germline CDR1 is GTSNPN and CDR2 is SVGIG (reference sequence). CDR3 DNA sequence: TGTGCCTGGAGTGTGACCTTCGGGACAGCCTATGGCTACACCTTC. It codes for CAWSVTFGTAYGYTF.

The chain couples TRBV4-1 to TRBJ2-1; 8 bases fit TRBD1. Trimming removed 1 base from V and 5 bases from J; junction bases left unmatched: 7. This CDR3 region has 16 residues. Germline loops: CDR1 MGHRA, CDR2 YSYEKL. The CDR3, as DNA: TGCGCCAGCAGCCAAGTAACAGGGGGACTGAACAATGAGCAGTTCTTC. This encodes CASSQVTGGLNNEQFF.

V and J are TRBV7-9 and TRBJ2-1; 8 bases fit TRBD1. J gave up 4 bases and V 5 bases, and 10 bases lay outside the gene matches. Germline V gives CDR1 SEHNR, CDR2 FQNEAQ (reference sequence). This CDR3 contains 16 residues. In nucleotides, the CDR3 is TGTGCCAGCAGCCAACCGGGACAGGAACTTTACAATGAGCAGTTCTTC. Translating gives CASSQPGQELYNEQFF.

For the CDR3, the DNA is TGTGCCAGCAGGACGGGACAGAACAAAAACACCGGGGAGCTGTTTTTT. As protein: CASRTGQNKNTGELFF. V and J are TRBV11-3 and TRBJ2-2; TRBD1 agrees at 7 bases. The CDR3 spans 16 residues. The V gene end was trimmed by 6 bases and the J gene end by 2 bases; junction bases not matched to a gene: 9. Germline V gene lookup returns CDR1 SGHNT and CDR2 YENEEA.

V is TRBV2 and J is TRBJ1-1; TRBD1 matches 10 bases. Germline CDR1 SNHLY, CDR2 FYNNEI. The CDR3 spans 15 residues. Losses at the gene ends were 5 bases for V and 1 base for J; bases not matched to a gene: 4. The CDR3 DNA sequence: TGTGCCAGCAGTTTCGGGACAGGGGCGAACACTGAAGCTTTCTTT. Amino acids: CASSFGTGANTEAFF.

The rearrangement uses TRBV30 and TRBJ1-2; 7 nucleotides agree with TRBD1. V lost 1 base, J lost 7 bases, and 3 bases stayed unmatched. There are 12 residues in the CDR3. CDR1 is GTSNPN, CDR2 SVGIG, per germline (reference sequence). The CDR3 nucleotides read TGTGCCTGGAGTGGGCAGGGGGTTGGCTACACCTTC. Translating it yields CAWSGQGVGYTF.

J is TRBJ2-3 and V is TRBV4-3; TRBD1 matches 11 bases. Trimming removed 3 bases from V and 3 bases from J; junction bases left unmatched: 2. The V gene's germline CDR1 is LGHNA and CDR2 YSLEER. CDR3 length: 15 amino acids. The DNA of the CDR3 is TGCGCCAGCAGCCAGGGACAGGGGGTGACAGATACGCAGTATTTT. Its translation: CASSQGQGVTDTQYF.

The chain has TRBV28 and TRBJ1-4, with 8 bases aligning to TRBD1. In germline, CDR1 is MDHEN, CDR2 SYDVKM. The CDR3 covers 14 residues. With 5 bases clipped from V and 8 bases from J, the junction kept 7 bases outside the gene matches. CDR3 in DNA: TGTGCCAGCAGTCCTACAGGGGGATTGGAAAAACTGTTTTTT. It codes for CASSPTGGLEKLFF. The whole variable domain, filled in from reference TRBV28 and TRBJ1-4, reads DVKVTQSSRYLVKRTGEKVFLECVQDMDHENMFWYRQDPGLGLRLIYFSYDVKMKEKGDIPEGYSVSREKKERFSLILESASTNQTSMYLCASSPTGGLEKLFFGSGTQLSVL.

This chain connects TRBV5-4 to TRBJ1-2; possible D gene TRBD1, 5 bases. Germline CDR1 reads SGHNT; CDR2 reads YYREEE (reference sequence). There are 16 residues in the CDR3. The ends were cut back, 4 bases at V and 1 base at J, with 17 bases in the middle. The DNA of the CDR3 is TGTGCCAGCAGCCCCCGGGGGGAAGGGGATAACTATGGCTACACCTTC. Its protein is CASSPRGEGDNYGYTF.

The chain couples TRBV7-2 to TRBJ2-3; D ambiguous. This CDR3 region has 12 residues. The germline CDR1 and CDR2 sequences are SGHTA and FQGNSA. V shed 1 base and J shed 5 bases, with 4 bases lying between them. The DNA for the CDR3 is TGTGCCAGCAGCTTAGGGCTAGATACGCAGTATTTT. Its protein is CASSLGLDTQYF.

The J gene is TRBJ2-7, the V gene TRBV15; 11 bases match TRBD2. CDR1 is LNHNV, CDR2 YYDKDF, per germline (reference sequence). Losses at the gene ends were 3 bases for V and 3 bases for J; bases not matched to a gene: 4. The CDR3 consists of 15 residues. CDR3: CATSRVTSGVYEQYF. CDR3 nucleotide sequence: TGTGCCACCAGCAGGGTGACTAGCGGGGTCTACGAGCAGTACTTC.